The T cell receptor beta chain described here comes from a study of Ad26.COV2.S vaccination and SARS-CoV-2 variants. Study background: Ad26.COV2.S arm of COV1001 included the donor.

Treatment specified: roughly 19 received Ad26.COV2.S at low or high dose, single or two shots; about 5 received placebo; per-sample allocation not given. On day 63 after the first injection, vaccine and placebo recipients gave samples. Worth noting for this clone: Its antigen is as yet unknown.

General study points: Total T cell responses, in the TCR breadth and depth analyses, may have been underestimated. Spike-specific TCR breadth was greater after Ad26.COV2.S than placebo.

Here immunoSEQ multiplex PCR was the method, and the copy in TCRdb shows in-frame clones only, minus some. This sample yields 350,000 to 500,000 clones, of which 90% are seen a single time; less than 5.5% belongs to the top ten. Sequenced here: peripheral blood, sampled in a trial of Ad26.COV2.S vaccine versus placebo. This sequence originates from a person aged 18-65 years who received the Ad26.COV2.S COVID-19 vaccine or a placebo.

Written as DNA, the CDR3 is TGTGCCAGTAGTAAATCCCAAGTTCGGCAAGGAGAAAAACTGTTTTTT. It specifies CASSKSQVRQGEKLFF. The chain is built from TRBV19 and TRBJ1-4; D unresolved. CDR3 length equals 16 residues. V shed 4 bases and J shed 8 bases, with 20 bases lying between them. Germline V gene sequence: CDR1 LNHDA, CDR2 SQIVND (reference sequence).